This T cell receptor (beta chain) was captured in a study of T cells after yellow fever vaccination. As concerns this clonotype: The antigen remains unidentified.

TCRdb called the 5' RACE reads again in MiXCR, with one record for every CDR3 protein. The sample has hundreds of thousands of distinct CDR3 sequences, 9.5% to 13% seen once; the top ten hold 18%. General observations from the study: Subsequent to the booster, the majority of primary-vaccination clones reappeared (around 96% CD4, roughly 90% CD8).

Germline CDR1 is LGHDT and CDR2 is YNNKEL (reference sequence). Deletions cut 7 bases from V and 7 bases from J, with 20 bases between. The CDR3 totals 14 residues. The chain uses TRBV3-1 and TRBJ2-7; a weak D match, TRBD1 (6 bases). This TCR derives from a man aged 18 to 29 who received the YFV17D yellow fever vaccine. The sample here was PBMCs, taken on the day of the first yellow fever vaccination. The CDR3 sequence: CASTPNRVQVEQYV. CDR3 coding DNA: TGTGCCAGCACCCCTAACAGGGTTCAAGTAGAGCAGTACGTC.